This T cell receptor (beta chain) was identified in a study of cytomegalovirus exposure and HLA in healthy donors. The germline gives CDR1 WNHNN, CDR2 SYGVQD (reference sequence). The ends lost 4 bases at V and 6 bases at J; junction bases unmatched: 14. The CDR3 spans 18 residues. PCR was performed using 60 Vbeta and 13 Jbeta primers. Sequencing used immunoSEQ multiplex PCR; TCRdb keeps in-frame clones, though not all of them. The sample lists about 200,000 clones, 82% occurring once. The sample was PBMCs. The rearrangement links TRBV10-1 to TRBJ2-7; TRBD2 matches at 14 bases. The TCR originated in a woman between 35 and 50 years old in good health and CMV-seronegative. The CDR3 sequence: CASSGIPGLAGAPSEQYF. The CDR3 nucleotides read TGCGCCAGCAGTGGTATCCCGGGACTAGCGGGAGCCCCTAGCGAGCAGTACTTC.